This T cell receptor (beta chain) stems from a study of shared clonotypes between healthy human individuals. General study points: Sampling included only blood; tissue repertoires likely differ. Genetic and exposure-history diversity was limited by the small donor number.

Execution of the assay was at deep level. Sequencing used immunoSEQ multiplex PCR; TCRdb keeps in-frame clones, though not all of them. Seen here are approximately 510,000 clones, 79% observed once, and the top ten hold roughly 13%. V was clipped by 4 bases and J by 5 bases; unmatched bases: 5. Germline loops: CDR1 SGHNT, CDR2 YYREEE (reference sequence). This CDR3 is built from 15 residues. With respect to this clone: Its antigen is currently unknown.

Source material: PBMCs. The sequence derives from a woman between 40 and 55 years old in good health. Some clones in this sample may be carry-over from other donors' samples. This chain joins TRBV5-4 and TRBJ2-5; the match to TRBD2 covers 13 bases. CDR3: CASSRTSGSGETQYF. Here the CDR3 DNA reads TGTGCCAGCAGCCGGACTAGCGGGAGCGGGGAGACCCAGTACTTC.